This T cell receptor (beta chain) was recovered during a study of blood T cells in healthy people across ages. PCR was performed a second time for about 7 to 11 cycles using a sample-barcoded 5' primer and a J-beta primer mix. TCRdb used MiXCR to reprocess the 5' RACE reads, holding one entry per CDR3 protein. This sample has about 680,000 distinct CDR3 sequences, with roughly 49% found just once. Points on this clonotype: Antigen unknown. This may stem from a read error, because a much larger clone lies one nucleotide away.

Donation came from healthy Caucasian individuals in Russia who were aged roughly 6 to 95. Total RNA extraction produced at least 6 micrograms (per sample) for the study. Study-wide findings and caveats: Naive CD4+ cells and diversity were both higher in long-lived donors than in aged donors.

Germline CDR1 reads SGHDN; CDR2 reads FVKESK. The CDR3 is 17 amino acids. The V segment lost 6 bases and the J segment 11 bases; nucleotides outside the gene matches: 22. The chain carries TRBV14 and TRBJ2-5; TRBD1 matches at 9 bases. The clonotype was recovered from a woman in her sixties or seventies in good health. Material: blood. The CDR3 DNA reads TGTGCCAGCAGTCGCCAGCGGCCGGGACAGGGACCCAATGAGCAGTACTTC. It is translated as CASSRQRPGQGPNEQYF.